The source of this TCR beta chain is a study of control samples from healthy donors and cancer patients. This CDR3 contains 10 residues. Trimming removed 6 bases at V and 10 bases at J, with 7 bases between. Germline V gene sequence: CDR1 MNHGY, CDR2 SAAAGT. Sequencing used immunoSEQ multiplex PCR; TCRdb keeps in-frame clones, though not all of them. This sample has about 63,000 clones, with more than 70% found just once. J is TRBJ2-1 and V is TRBV6-8; D is unresolved. The origin of this receptor is a woman aged 55-69 years with lung cancer. The source material was PBMCs. Written as DNA, the CDR3 is TGTGCCAGCAGCTCAGCGGAGCAGTTCTTC. This gives the protein CASSSAEQFF.